This entry is about one T cell receptor (beta chain). It has no known antigen specificity. No much larger clone exists at a distance of one base, and base qualities are not known. From cysteine to phenylalanine, the CDR3 is 14 amino acids long. The DNA shown is the 42-base CDR3, in frame from base 1. Cut back by 6 bases and 5 bases, the V and J ends lie 15 bases apart. Based on the germline V gene, the CDR1 and CDR2 sequences are MNHNS and SASEGT. This sample stems from a study of T cells after yellow fever vaccination (dated by TCRdb to between 2017 and 2020). Context from the whole study: The SMART-Seq v4 Ultra Low Input RNA kit was used to prepare libraries from fractions with low cell numbers. Blood was collected at multiple timepoints before and after primary and secondary immunization, and bulk PBMC replicates and cell subsets were isolated. To track T-cell clones before and after primary and booster YFV17D yellow fever vaccination, bulk TCR alpha and beta repertoires were sequenced longitudinally. The cohort comprised two healthy male donors, one aged 18 to 29 and one aged 30 to 40 years. The study at large found these results: Only two donors were included in the study, so the extent to which the findings can be generalized is limited. After the booster, most of the clones that had expanded following primary vaccination were detected again (about 95% of CD4 and roughly nine tenths of CD8), which suggests that memory was broadly maintained. The secondary T-cell response was found to be weaker but faster than the primary response, with a peak reached on day 5 rather than on day 15. A small fraction of clonotypes appeared in both the CD4 and CD8 compartments, likely as a result of convergent recombination. Because abundant contaminating clonotypes from the bulk population could be contained in FACS-sorted repertoires, computational filtering was required.

TCR cDNA was synthesized by 5'RACE template switching, through which a universal primer site and unique molecular identifiers were introduced. Priming for cDNA synthesis came from both the TCR alpha and TCR beta constant segments. Two PCR steps were used to amplify libraries, with sample barcodes and sequencing adapters being added in the second step. Libraries were sequenced on Illumina HiSeq 2500 (2x100 bp) or NovaSeq (2x150 bp). The study's processing was this. MIGEC was used to demultiplex reads and collapse the reads into UMI consensus sequences, and MiXCR was used for V(D)J alignment. Clonotypes responding to the vaccine were identified with edgeR on replicate PBMC samples, with the criteria of FDR below 0.01 and a log2 fold change above 5 up to day 15. Bulk clonotypes were assigned CD4 or CD8 identity according to which sequenced CD4 or CD8 repertoire held them at higher abundance. TCRdb cleaned the public reads at Q25 with fastp, built clones with MiXCR and kept in-frame beta chains. Records with the same CDR3 protein are collapsed into one entry carrying the most frequent genes and DNA. The V and J calls reflect TCRdb's pipeline rather than the authors' work. Within this sample are 450,000 to 600,000 distinct CDR3 sequences, with approximately 13% of them counted one time only. The top ten hold about 14% of the sample.

According to the study, the label for this sample's treatment or condition signals: live attenuated yellow fever vaccine strain. Two biological replicates of bulk PBMCs were collected at each blood-draw timepoint. PBMCs were isolated from peripheral blood using a standard Ficoll-Paque protocol. TriZol was used to extract RNA from bulk PBMCs, CD4 and CD8 fractions, and dextramer-positive and dextramer-negative fractions. Sequences were derived from PBMCs, sampled on the day of the yellow fever booster vaccination. This clonotype originated in a young man who received the YFV17D yellow fever vaccine. The rearranged segments are TRBV6-1 and TRBJ2-3, and possibly TRBD2, on 6 matching bases. The CDR3 here reads CASRPSGLQDTQYF. The DNA is TGTGCCAGCAGGCCCTCGGGACTTCAAGATACGCAGTATTTT.